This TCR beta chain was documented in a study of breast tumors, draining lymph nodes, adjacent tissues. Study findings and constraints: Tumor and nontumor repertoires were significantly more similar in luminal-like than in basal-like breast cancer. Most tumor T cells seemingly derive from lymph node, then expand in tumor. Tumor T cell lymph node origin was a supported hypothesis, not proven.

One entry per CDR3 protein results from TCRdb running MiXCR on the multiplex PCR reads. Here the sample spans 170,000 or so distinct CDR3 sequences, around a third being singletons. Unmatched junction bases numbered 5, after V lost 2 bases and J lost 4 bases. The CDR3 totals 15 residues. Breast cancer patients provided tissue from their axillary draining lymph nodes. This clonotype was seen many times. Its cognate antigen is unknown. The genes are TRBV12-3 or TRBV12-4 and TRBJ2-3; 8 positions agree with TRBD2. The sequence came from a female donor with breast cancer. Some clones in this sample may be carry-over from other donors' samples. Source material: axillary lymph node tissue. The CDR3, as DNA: TGTGCCAGCAGTTTAATGCTGGGACTAGCAGATACGCAGTATTTT. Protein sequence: CASSLMLGLADTQYF.